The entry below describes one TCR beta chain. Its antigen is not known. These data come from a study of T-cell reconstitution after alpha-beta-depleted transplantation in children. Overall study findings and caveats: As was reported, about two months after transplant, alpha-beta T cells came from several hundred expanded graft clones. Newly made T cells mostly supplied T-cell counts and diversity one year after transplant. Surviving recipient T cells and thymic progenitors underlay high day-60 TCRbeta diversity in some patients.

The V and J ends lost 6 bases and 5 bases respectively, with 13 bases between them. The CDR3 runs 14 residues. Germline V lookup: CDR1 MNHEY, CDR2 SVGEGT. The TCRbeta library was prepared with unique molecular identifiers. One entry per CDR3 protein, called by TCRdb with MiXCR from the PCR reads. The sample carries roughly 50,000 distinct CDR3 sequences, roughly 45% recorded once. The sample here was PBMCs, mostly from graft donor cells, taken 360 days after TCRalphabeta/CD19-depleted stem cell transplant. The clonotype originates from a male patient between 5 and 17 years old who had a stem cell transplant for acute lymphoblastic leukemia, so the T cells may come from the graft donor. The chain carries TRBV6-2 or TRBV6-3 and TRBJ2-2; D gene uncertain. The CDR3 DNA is TGTGCCAGCAGCCCGGAGTCCCTAACCGGGGAGCTGTTTTTT. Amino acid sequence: CASSPESLTGELFF.